The rows below give T cell receptor beta chains drawn from one sample of a study of blood T cell repertoires in COVID-19. Profiled with immunoSEQ multiplex PCR; TCRdb holds only in-frame clones, not every one. The table has some 110,000 clones, 70% to 85% seen once. Sequenced material: peripheral blood. These receptors came from a man aged 50 or older with acute or convalescent COVID-19. CDR3s include the opening cysteine and the closing phenylalanine or tryptophan. Some rows mark clone size as missing; the rest say once, few, many or name a class of expanded clone.

V: TRBV5-1; size: NA; CDR3: CASRPSSSYEQYF
V: TRBV11-3; size: NA; CDR3: CASSTGTGGAGETQYF
V: TRBV3-1/TRBV3-2; size: NA; CDR3: CASSPSSGSGRGQETQYF
V: TRBV7-8; size: NA; CDR3: CASSLAATGYGADTQYF
V: TRBV2; size: few; CDR3: CASRRDRNTEAFF
V: TRBV28; size: few; CDR3: CASTSLAGVGNEQFF
V: TRBV7-3; size: NA; CDR3: CASSPRTSGSYNEQFF
V: TRBV5-4; size: NA; CDR3: CASSQVPRGETQYF
V: TRBV6-6; size: NA; CDR3: CASGGLAVTHEQFF
V: TRBV5-8; size: NA; CDR3: CASSQGLAQETQYF
V: TRBV9; size: NA; CDR3: CASSVEDRGDTEAFF
V: TRBV14; size: NA; CDR3: CASSPGQVYGYTF
V: TRBV7-9; size: NA; CDR3: CASSFYRGDEQFF
V: TRBV13; size: NA; CDR3: CASSLAEMRNYGYTF
V: TRBV7-2; size: NA; CDR3: CASSLRFFDTEAFF
V: TRBV5-4; size: NA; CDR3: CASSLWGDSGRPDTQYF
V: TRBV28; size: NA; CDR3: CASSSGTGELFF
V: TRBV7-3; size: NA; CDR3: CASGVGKSSPLHF
V: TRBV30; size: NA; CDR3: CACSRRSPLHF
V: TRBV11-2; size: NA; CDR3: CASIRLGGHEQYF
V: TRBV5-6; size: NA; CDR3: CASSLGQGAYEQYF
V: TRBV3-1/TRBV3-2; size: NA; CDR3: CASSPRGSYNEQFF
V: TRBV7-3; size: once; CDR3: CASSLDTNYGYTF
V: TRBV13; size: NA; CDR3: CASSLAGIRYTF
V: TRBV19; size: few; CDR3: CASSSRGGPASEAFF
V: TRBV7-2; size: once; CDR3: CASSLRGLADSYEQYF
V: TRBV3-1/TRBV3-2; size: NA; CDR3: CASSQGSGYQETQYF
V: TRBV28; size: NA; CDR3: CASNTGVFYNEQFF
V: TRBV5-3; size: many; CDR3: CARSLVAPVEQYF
V: TRBV28; size: NA; CDR3: CASSPLADVSGNEQFF
V: TRBV2; size: NA; CDR3: CASSFSGTAGVQTQYF
V: TRBV29-1; size: NA; CDR3: CSCAGGMSYNEQFF
V: TRBV18; size: NA; CDR3: CASSLEPDNSRYTF
V: TRBV27; size: few; CDR3: CASRRPDRDEKLFF
V: TRBV4-1; size: NA; CDR3: CASSQRDRELGGYTF
V: TRBV7-7; size: NA; CDR3: CASSSGTSSNTGELFF
V: TRBV2; size: NA; CDR3: CASRGTSNTGELFF
V: TRBV5-6; size: NA; CDR3: CASSLLSRGQETQYF
V: TRBV13; size: NA; CDR3: CASSLETGNGYTF
V: TRBV3-1/TRBV3-2; size: NA; CDR3: CASSQALAFGEQYF
V: TRBV9; size: NA; CDR3: CASSVGGTNYEQYF
V: TRBV27; size: NA; CDR3: CASRDTNWDEQFF